This T cell receptor beta chain emerged from a study of blood T cells in healthy people across ages. Only a few counts were recorded for this clonotype. Its cognate antigen is unknown. PCR was performed a second time for about 6 to 12 cycles using a sample-barcoded 5' primer and a J-beta primer mix. A template-switch adaptor with 12 random nucleotides tagged each cDNA molecule. TCRdb fed the 5' RACE reads into MiXCR, producing one record per CDR3 protein. The table records more than 1,400,000 distinct CDR3 sequences, around 39% of them present only once. The study, taken as a whole, reports: Estimates drawn from one million T cells were deemed to understate diversity. Unknown CMV status may confound age-related changes in expanded clones. Age showed a roughly linear inverse relationship with TCR beta diversity per million T cells.

The origin of this receptor is a woman aged 18-35 years in good health. Sequencing was performed on blood.

CDR3 coding DNA: TGCAGTGCTAGTGGTAGGGAGCAGTTCTTC. Amino acids: CSASGREQFF. The rearrangement joins TRBV20-1 to TRBJ2-1, with D unclear. V was clipped by 3 bases and J by 10 bases, with 7 bases between them. This CDR3 comprises 10 residues. Germline loops: CDR1 DFQATT, CDR2 SNEGSKA (reference sequence).